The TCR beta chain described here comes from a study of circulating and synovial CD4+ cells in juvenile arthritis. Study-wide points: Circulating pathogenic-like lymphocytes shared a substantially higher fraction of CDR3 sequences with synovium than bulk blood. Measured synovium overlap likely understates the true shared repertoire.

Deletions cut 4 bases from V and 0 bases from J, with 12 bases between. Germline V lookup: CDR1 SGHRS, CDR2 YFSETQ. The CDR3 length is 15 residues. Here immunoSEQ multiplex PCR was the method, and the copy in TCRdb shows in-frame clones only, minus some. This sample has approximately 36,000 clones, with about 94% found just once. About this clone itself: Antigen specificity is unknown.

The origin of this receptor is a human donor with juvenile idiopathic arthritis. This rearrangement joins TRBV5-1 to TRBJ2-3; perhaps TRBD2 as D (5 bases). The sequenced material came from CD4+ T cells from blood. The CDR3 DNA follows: TGCGCCAGCAGCGGGGTAGCGACCAGCACAGATACGCAGTATTTT. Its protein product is CASSGVATSTDTQYF.